What follows are 23 T cell receptor beta chains derived from one specimen sequenced in a study of control samples from healthy donors and cancer patients. Profiled with immunoSEQ multiplex PCR; TCRdb holds only in-frame clones, not every one. The sample has some 160,000 clones; over 85% are singletons. Sequencing was performed on blood. The receptors derive from a middle-aged woman in good health.

The gene calls are TRBV19 and TRBJ2-2; 7 bases fit TRBD1. Germline lookup yields CDR1 LNHDA and CDR2 SQIVND (reference sequence). The CDR3 sequence is 17 residues long. Trimming took 6 bases from V and 4 from J; bases not matched to a gene: 14. The CDR3 protein is CASRPPLRDSFTGELFF. The CDR3 nucleotides read TGTGCCAGTAGACCTCCGCTCCGGGACAGCTTCACCGGGGAGCTGTTTTTT. The whole variable domain, filled in from reference TRBV19 and TRBJ2-2, reads DGGITQSPKYLFRKEGQNVTLSCEQNLNHDAMYWYRQDPGQGLRLIYYSQIVNDFQKGDIAEGYSVSREKKESFPLTVTSAQKNPTAFYLCASRPPLRDSFTGELFFGEGSRLTVL.

This chain connects TRBV2 to TRBJ2-2; 13 positions agree with TRBD2. This CDR3 has 15 amino acids. The V and J ends lost 7 bases and 7 bases, in that order; junction bases with no gene match: 6. Germline V gives CDR1 SNHLY, CDR2 FYNNEI. CDR3 in amino acids: CASNQGLAGFGELFF. DNA of the CDR3: TGTGCCAGCAATCAGGGACTAGCGGGGTTCGGGGAGCTGTTTTTT. Supplemented by reference TRBV2 and TRBJ2-2, the full variable domain reads EPEVTQTPSHQVTQMGQEVILRCVPISNHLYFYWYRQILGQKVEFLVSFYNNEISEKSEIFDDQFSVERPDGSNFTLKIRSTKLEDSAMYFCASNQGLAGFGELFFGEGSRLTVL.

The V and J genes are TRBV5-1 and TRBJ1-1; D is possibly TRBD1 (5 bases). Looked up from germline, CDR1 is SGHRS and CDR2 is YFSETQ. This CDR3 region has 16 residues. The ends were cut back, 4 bases at V and 6 bases at J, with 22 bases in the middle. CDR3 amino acids: CASSPMGGFTGAEAFF. CDR3 DNA sequence: TGCGCCAGCAGCCCTATGGGGGGATTCACCGGGGCTGAAGCTTTCTTT.

The chain joins TRBV27 to TRBJ2-1; tentative D call: TRBD2 (5 bases). Germline V CDR1 and CDR2: MNHEY, SMNVEV (reference sequence). Trimming stripped 1 base from V and 0 bases from J, with 10 bases between. The CDR3 has 16 residues. The CDR3 nucleotides read TGTGCCAGCAGTTTATTCGGCACTAGCTCCTACAATGAGCAGTTCTTC. Protein: CASSLFGTSSYNEQFF.

The chain employs TRBV5-1 and TRBJ1-1; D ambiguous. Between the trimmed V and J ends, which lost 0 bases and 3 bases, there was a span of 6 bases. The CDR3 extends over 13 amino acids. The V gene's germline CDR1 is SGHRS and CDR2 YFSETQ. The CDR3 loop reads CASSLGGDTEAFF. CDR3 in DNA: TGCGCCAGCAGCTTGGGCGGTGACACTGAAGCTTTCTTT.

This clone was picked up one time. The rearrangement links TRBV18 to TRBJ2-6; D possibly corresponds to TRBD1 (5 bases). Trimming took off 4 bases at V and 2 bases at J, with 18 bases between the two ends. From germline, CDR1 is KGHSH and CDR2 LQKENI. The CDR3 length is 18 residues. The CDR3 sequence is CASSLTPQGGTGANVLTF. The CDR3 DNA reads TGTGCCAGCTCACTTACCCCTCAGGGTGGCACTGGGGCCAACGTCCTGACTTTC.

This sequence joins TRBV7-9 and TRBJ1-5, with 9 positions matching TRBD1. Germline lookup yields CDR1 SEHNR and CDR2 FQNEAQ (reference sequence). The CDR3 sequence is 18 residues long. With V trimmed by 4 bases and J by 6 bases, 16 bases remained unmatched. DNA for the CDR3: TGTGCCAGCAGCTCCGGGTCCGACAGGGGGATCGCAGGTCAGCCCCAGCATTTT. This sequence encodes CASSSGSDRGIAGQPQHF.

This chain joins TRBV6-5 and TRBJ2-3, with TRBD1 as a possible D gene (6 bases). CDR1 and CDR2 from the germline V gene are MNHEY and SVGAGI. The CDR3 is 15 amino acids. Trimming removed 7 bases at V and 3 bases at J, with 17 bases between. The CDR3 spells CASTSRQARTDTQYF. The CDR3 bases are TGTGCCAGCACCAGCAGACAGGCGAGGACAGATACGCAGTATTTT.

The chain uses TRBV3-1 (or the pseudogene TRBV3-2) and TRBJ2-7, with 8 bases matching TRBD1. Losses at the gene ends were 5 bases for V and 6 bases for J; bases not matched to a gene: 9. The CDR3 sequence is 14 residues long. CDR1 is LGHDT, CDR2 YNNKEL, per germline (reference sequence). CDR3 nucleotides: TGTGCCAGCAGCTACCGGACAGGGCAGGGCGAGCAGTACTTC. Its protein is CASSYRTGQGEQYF.

The chain couples TRBV19 to TRBJ1-1; no definite D call. The V gene's germline CDR1 is LNHDA and CDR2 SQIVND (reference sequence). The CDR3 is 13 amino acids. Trimming took 3 bases from V and 8 from J, leaving 13 bases between them. CDR3 in DNA: TGTGCCAGTAGTATGGTCGGGATCGACGAAGCTTTCTTT. Protein product: CASSMVGIDEAFF.

In DNA, the CDR3 is TGTGCCAGCTCTTGGCTAGCGGGAGCAAGTGAGCAGTACTTC. It translates to CASSWLAGASEQYF. V is TRBV3-1 (or the pseudogene TRBV3-2) and J is TRBJ2-7; 10 positions match TRBD2. CDR3 length: 14 residues. From germline, CDR1 is LGHDT and CDR2 YNNKEL (reference sequence). Trimming removed 8 bases from V and 7 bases from J; junction bases left unmatched: 11.

V usage is TRBV27 and J usage is TRBJ1-2, with D uncertain. The CDR3 is 13 amino acids. The germline V gene encodes CDR1 MNHEY and CDR2 SMNVEV (reference sequence). V was trimmed by 5 bases and J by 4 bases, leaving 11 bases between them. For the CDR3, the DNA is TGTGCCAGCAGTCCGAATTATCCCTATGGCTACACCTTC. Its translation: CASSPNYPYGYTF.

This clone has a handful of counts. Other DNA sequences in this specimen translate into the identical CDR3. J is TRBJ1-2 and V is TRBV27; D gene ambiguous. This CDR3 comprises 12 residues. The V gene lost 0 bases and the J gene lost 5 bases, with 4 bases spanning the gap. Per germline, CDR1 MNHEY and CDR2 SMNVEV (reference sequence). CDR3 DNA sequence: TGTGCCAGCAGTTTATCGGGTTATGGCTACACCTTC. This sequence encodes CASSLSGYGYTF.

V and J are TRBV9 and TRBJ2-1, with D hard to call. Germline V lookup: CDR1 SGDLS, CDR2 YYNGEE. This CDR3 spans 12 amino acids. V gave up 5 bases and J gave up 6 bases, with 9 bases separating them. CDR3: CASSSILNEQFF. The CDR3 DNA is TGTGCCAGCAGTTCTATCCTCAATGAGCAGTTCTTC.

The V gene is TRBV30, the J gene TRBJ1-1, with 7 bases matching TRBD1. From germline, CDR1 is GTSNPN and CDR2 SVGIG (reference sequence). Trimming cost V 5 bases and J 0 bases; bases outside gene matches: 6. This CDR3 comprises 14 residues. The chain's CDR3 is CAWHKGQLNTEAFF. The CDR3 coding sequence is TGTGCCTGGCATAAGGGACAGTTGAACACTGAAGCTTTCTTT.

On this clone itself: No conserved phenylalanine or tryptophan ends this CDR3, so it is likely a read error. The limits of the CDR3 on the DNA are not certain, so only TCRdb's listed CDR3 is given. This chain connects TRBV2 to TRBJ1-2; TRBD1 reflects the table's D call only, with no check against the DNA. Ends included, the CDR3 has 11 residues. The V gene's germline CDR1 is SNHLY and CDR2 FYNNEI. CDR3 sequence: CASKTRTGPDG.

This clone has a single count. The chain recombines TRBV19 with TRBJ2-1; D not certain. V was shortened by 4 bases and J by 3 bases, with 13 bases between the two germline ends. The V gene's germline CDR1 is LNHDA and CDR2 SQIVND (reference sequence). CDR3 length: 15 amino acids. CDR3 bases: TGTGCCAGTAGTAGGTTGAGCATTAGCTACAATGAGCAGTTCTTC. It codes for CASSRLSISYNEQFF.

V and J are TRBV4-3 and TRBJ2-1, with TRBD2 matching 14 bases. The germline V gene has CDR1 LGHNA and CDR2 YSLEER. This CDR3 region has 18 residues. V trimming: 4 bases; J trimming: 0 bases; junction bases outside the gene matches: 5. The CDR3 loop reads CASSPGTSGGYSYNEQFF. The CDR3 DNA sequence: TGCGCCAGCAGCCCCGGGACTAGCGGGGGATACTCCTACAATGAGCAGTTCTTC.

The V gene is TRBV29-1, the J gene TRBJ2-7; D is unclear. V was pared by 2 bases and J by 6 bases, with 17 bases between. Germline-derived CDR1 and CDR2 are SQVTM and ANQGSEA. This CDR3 region has 14 residues. CDR3 sequence: CSVESGFGSREQYF. The DNA for the CDR3 is TGCAGCGTTGAATCGGGCTTTGGGTCTCGCGAGCAGTACTTC.

J is TRBJ2-2 and V is TRBV7-9; perhaps TRBD2 as D (6 bases). The CDR3 extends over 16 amino acids. With 2 bases removed from V and 3 bases from J, the gap between germline ends came to 13 bases. Germline V gives CDR1 SEHNR, CDR2 FQNEAQ (reference sequence). As DNA, the CDR3 is TGTGCCAGCAGCTTACTGTCCGGGAGTTACACCGGGGAGCTGTTTTTT. It specifies CASSLLSGSYTGELFF.

The chain joins TRBV18 to TRBJ1-4; perhaps TRBD1 as D (5 bases). The germline V gene encodes CDR1 KGHSH and CDR2 LQKENI. The V and J ends lost 2 bases and 7 bases respectively, with 14 bases between them. CDR3 size: 15 residues. The CDR3 here is CASSPNSQGGEKLFF. In nucleotides, the CDR3 is TGTGCCAGCTCACCAAACTCTCAGGGTGGTGAAAAACTGTTTTTT. Full variable domain (rest looked up from reference TRBV18 and TRBJ1-4): NAGVMQNPRHLVRRRGQEARLRCSPMKGHSHVYWYRQLPEEGLKFMVYLQKENIIDESGMPKERFSAEFPKEGPSILRIQQVVRGDSAAYFCASSPNSQGGEKLFFGSGTQLSVL.

The chain combines TRBV29-1 with TRBJ1-1; D unclear. The germline V gene has CDR1 SQVTM and CDR2 ANQGSEA. V was trimmed by 4 bases and J by 0 bases, leaving 15 bases between them. This CDR3 spans 15 amino acids. In DNA form, the CDR3 reads TGCAGCGTTGGACGGTTAGGAGACTTGAACACTGAAGCTTTCTTT. Its translation is CSVGRLGDLNTEAFF. The entire variable domain, with the rest obtained from reference TRBV29-1 and TRBJ1-1, is as follows: SAVISQKPSRDICQRGTSLTIQCQVDSQVTMMFWYRQQPGQSLTLIATANQGSEATYESGFVIDKFPISRPNLTFSTLTVSNMSPEDSSIYLCSVGRLGDLNTEAFFGQGTRLTVV.

Notes on this clone: The same CDR3 is also encoded by other DNA sequences in this sample. The chain uses TRBV7-9 and TRBJ1-1, with D tentatively TRBD1 (6 bases). Trimming took off 3 bases at V and 1 base at J, with 9 bases between the two ends. The CDR3 consists of 14 residues. From germline, CDR1 is SEHNR and CDR2 FQNEAQ (reference sequence). The CDR3 is CASSLQGWNTEAFF. CDR3 DNA: TGTGCCAGCAGCTTGCAGGGGTGGAACACTGAAGCTTTCTTT.